This T cell receptor (beta chain) was captured by sequencing in a study of T cells in Graves' hyperthyroidism and ophthalmopathy. Overall study: Before any treatment, at initial diagnosis, peripheral blood was collected. Study outcomes and limitations: Appearing also in blood were most of the thyroid clonotypes expanded above 0.001. The model anticipated ophthalmopathy a median around 6 months pre-onset.

Germline loops: CDR1 LGHNA, CDR2 YSLEER. This CDR3 has 15 residues. V was pared by 0 bases and J by 13 bases, with 22 bases between. Amplified TCR beta CDR3 regions came from RNA transcripts. First-round RT-PCR with HTBI primers amplified the TCR CDR3 region. One entry per CDR3 protein, called by TCRdb with MiXCR from the multiplex PCR reads. Counted here are some 620,000 distinct CDR3 sequences, 15% to 20% occurring once; the ten biggest clones make up around 4%. With regard to this clonotype: Antigen unknown.

Graves' hyperthyroidism without ophthalmopathy progression within 18 months was termed stable. Material: blood. This receptor was obtained from a woman younger than 45 with Graves' hyperthyroidism. The chain recombines TRBV4-3 with TRBJ2-7; a weak D match, TRBD2 (7 bases). The CDR3 here is CASSQDKGGWTEYYF. The CDR3 nucleotides are TGCGCCAGCAGCCAAGATAAGGGGGGGTGGACAGAGTATTACTTC.